This T cell receptor (beta chain) appears in the sequencing data of a study of beta chain features in type 1 diabetes. The CDR3 contains 14 residues. V gave up 3 bases and J gave up 5 bases; unmatched junction bases: 4. CDR1 is WSHSY, CDR2 SAAADI, per germline. This clone appeared a few times. All of the isolated RNA was reverse transcribed, so expressed TCRB transcripts were sequenced. The data were produced by immunoSEQ multiplex PCR, yet TCRdb's version contains in-frame clones alone and is incomplete. The table shows about 250,000 clones, with approximately 14% occurring only once. The chain recombines TRBV10-2 with TRBJ1-5, with 7 bases matching TRBD1. The sequencing input was naive CD4+ T cells from blood. This clonotype was sampled from a woman between 40 and 50 years old in good health. CDR3 nucleotides: TGCGCCAGCAGTGATGAAACAGGGGATCAGCCCCAGCATTTT. This translates into CASSDETGDQPQHF.